This TCR beta chain was captured by sequencing in a study of CD8 T cells in ankylosing spondylitis. Library preparation for TCR beta used quantitative 5'-RACE with molecular barcodes. Each CDR3 protein is one row after TCRdb ran MiXCR on the 5' RACE reads. The data show hundreds of thousands of distinct CDR3 sequences, with roughly 13% seen just once and approximately 7% held by the top ten. Findings of the study overall: Researchers report that disease-linked clones proved CD8+ and relatively rare in peripheral blood. Ankylosing spondylitis blood appeared to carry a characteristic TCR beta motif of several highly homologous variants. According to the report, clones linked to the disease were significantly enriched in matched synovial fluid samples taken from ankylosing spondylitis patients. Some motif variants were previously reported in reactive arthritis synovial fluid and blood.

A few counts support this clonotype. What it binds is unknown. The CDR3 sequence is 15 residues long. V was shortened by 3 bases and J by 1 base, with 10 bases between the two germline ends. The TCR sequence derives from a male donor with ankylosing spondylitis. The rearrangement uses TRBV12-3 or TRBV12-4 and TRBJ2-1; D is unclear. The sequencing sample was made of blood, either unsorted or a sorted T cell fraction (not recorded which). In nucleotides, the CDR3 is TGTGCCAGCAGTTTGCAGGCTTTATCCTACAATGAGCAGTTCTTC. This codes for CASSLQALSYNEQFF.